Sequencing of this T cell receptor beta chain was carried out in a study of shared clonotypes between healthy human individuals. Study-level points and caveats: Rarefaction showed sorted-subset sequencing was incomplete despite large depth. How much donors shared clonotypes was expected to be affected by sequencing depth.

Sequencing was performed with immunoSEQ multiplex PCR; in TCRdb, only in-frame clones are kept and a portion is missing. The sample carries 2 million to 2.5 million clones, approximately 96% recorded once. Details on this clone: The antigen is not known.

Looked up from germline, CDR1 is SGHAT and CDR2 is FQNNGV. The CDR3 is 11 amino acids. With V trimmed by 4 bases and J by 14 bases, 4 bases remained unmatched. The sequencing input was naive CD4+ T cells sorted from blood. The subset: CD45RA+ positively selected. The V and J genes are TRBV11-2 and TRBJ2-1; 8 nucleotides agree with TRBD1. The TCR comes from a man between 18 and 29 years old in good health. The CDR3 sequence: CASSSWTGKFF. For the CDR3, the DNA is TGTGCCAGCAGCTCCTGGACAGGGAAGTTCTTC.